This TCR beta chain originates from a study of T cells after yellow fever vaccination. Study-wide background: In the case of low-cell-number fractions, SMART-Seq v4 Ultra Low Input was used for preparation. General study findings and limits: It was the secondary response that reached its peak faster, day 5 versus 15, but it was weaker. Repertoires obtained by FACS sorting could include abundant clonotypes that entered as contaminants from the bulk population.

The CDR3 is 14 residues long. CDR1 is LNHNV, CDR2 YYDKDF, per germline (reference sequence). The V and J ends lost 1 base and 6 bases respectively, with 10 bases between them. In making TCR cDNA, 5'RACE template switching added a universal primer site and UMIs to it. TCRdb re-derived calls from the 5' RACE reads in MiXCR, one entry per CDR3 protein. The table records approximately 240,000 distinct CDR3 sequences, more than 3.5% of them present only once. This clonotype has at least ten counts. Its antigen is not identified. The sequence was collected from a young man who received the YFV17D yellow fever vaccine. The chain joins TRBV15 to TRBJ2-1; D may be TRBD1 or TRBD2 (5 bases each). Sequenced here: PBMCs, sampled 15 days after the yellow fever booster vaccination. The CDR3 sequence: CATSRVGAGNEQFF. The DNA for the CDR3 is TGTGCCACCAGCAGAGTAGGGGCGGGCAATGAGCAGTTCTTC.